These 9 T cell receptor beta chains were sequenced from one sample in a study of somatic mutations in cytotoxic T cells in rheumatoid arthritis. This table comes from immunoSEQ multiplex PCR, and its TCRdb copy is limited to in-frame clones, with some not included. The repertoire holds roughly 35,000 clones, around 80% seen once, with roughly 3.2% in the top ten. What was sequenced was CD8+ T cells sorted from blood. All receptors derive from a man aged 35-49 years in good health.

Concerning this clone itself: Sequence at one end of the junction differs from germline and may be a read error. This chain links TRBV6-6 with TRBJ2-7; the match to TRBD2 covers 10 bases. The CDR3 has 14 residues. Germline V gene data show CDR1 as MNHNY and CDR2 as SVGAGI (reference sequence). This CDR3 reads CASSMGLARYAQYF. CDR3 in DNA: TGTGCCAGCAGTATGGGACTAGCGCGCTACGCGCAGTACTTC.

The V and J genes are TRBV27 and TRBJ2-7; 8 nucleotides agree with TRBD1. The CDR3 loop spans 13 amino acids. Germline V lookup: CDR1 MNHEY, CDR2 SMNVEV (reference sequence). J gave up 5 bases and V 6 bases, and 6 bases lay outside the gene matches. This CDR3 is CASSLGQVNEQYF. CDR3 in DNA: TGTGCCAGCAGCCTGGGACAGGTCAACGAGCAGTACTTC.

This chain joins TRBV19 and TRBJ2-1; 12 nucleotides align to TRBD2. V was clipped by 3 bases and J by 4 bases; unmatched bases: 4. The CDR3 runs 16 residues. CDR1 is LNHDA, CDR2 SQIVND, per germline (reference sequence). DNA of the CDR3: TGTGCCAGTAGTATGACTAGCGGGAGTCCGTACAATGAGCAGTTCTTC. Its protein product is CASSMTSGSPYNEQFF.

The chain couples TRBV13 to TRBJ1-4; D call uncertain. Germline-derived CDR1 and CDR2 are PRHDT and FYEKMQ (reference sequence). CDR3 length: 14 residues. Trimming took 4 bases from V and 8 from J, leaving 14 bases between them. The DNA for the CDR3 is TGTGCCAGCAGCTCCCGTGACCGAGGGGAAAAACTGTTTTTT. Encoded protein: CASSSRDRGEKLFF.

The chain employs TRBV5-6 and TRBJ2-1, with 12 bases fitting TRBD2. The CDR3 sequence is 16 residues long. CDR1 and CDR2 from the germline V gene are SGHDT and YYEEEE. J gave up 9 bases and V 2 bases, and 9 bases lay outside the gene matches. Written as DNA, the CDR3 is TGTGCCAGCAGCTTCAAACCGGGACTAGCGGGTCTTGAGCAGTTCTTC. It codes for CASSFKPGLAGLEQFF.

The chain is built from TRBV29-1 and TRBJ2-7; D may be TRBD1 or TRBD2 (5 bases each). Germline V gene sequence: CDR1 SQVTM, CDR2 ANQGSEA. Trimming left V 6 bases short and J 4 bases short, with 22 bases between. This CDR3 has 15 residues. The CDR3 region is CSVTGTGLGGYEQYF. In nucleotides, the CDR3 is TGCAGCGTCACCGGGACGGGTTTAGGTGGGTACGAGCAGTACTTC.

The chain has TRBV28 and TRBJ2-1; 12 bases match TRBD2. The germline V gene has CDR1 MDHEN and CDR2 SYDVKM. The CDR3 runs to 15 residues. V shed 6 bases, J shed 10 bases, and the junction held 10 bases outside the gene matches. CDR3 nucleotides: TGTGCCAGCAGCCCACAAAGGACTAGCGGGATCGAGCAGTTCTTC. Its protein product is CASSPQRTSGIEQFF.

The V and J genes are TRBV28 and TRBJ1-2, with D possibly matching TRBD1 (6 bases). The germline V and J ends were trimmed by 3 bases and 8 bases, with 16 bases remaining between them. The CDR3 has 14 residues. The germline gives CDR1 MDHEN, CDR2 SYDVKM. The CDR3 DNA reads as TGTGCCAGCAGTTTTTTTTCGGGGGCCAACGGCTACACCTTC. Amino acid sequence: CASSFFSGANGYTF.

This clone was counted a single time. This chain uses TRBV30 with TRBJ2-7; TRBD2 matches 7 bases. The CDR3 contains 14 residues. Germline loops: CDR1 GTSNPN, CDR2 SVGIG (reference sequence). V shed 3 bases and J 4 bases; nucleotides not matched to a gene: 9. In nucleotides, the CDR3 is TGTGCCTGGAGGGCAGGGCTAGCGGTTTACGAGCAGTACTTC. Translated, it gives CAWRAGLAVYEQYF. Full variable domain (outside the CDR3, taken from reference TRBV30 and TRBJ2-7): SQTIHQWPATLVQPVGSPLSLECTVEGTSNPNLYWYRQAAGRGLQLLFYSVGIGQISSEVPQNLSASRPQDRQFILSSKKLLLSDSGFYLCAWRAGLAVYEQYFGPGTRLTVT.